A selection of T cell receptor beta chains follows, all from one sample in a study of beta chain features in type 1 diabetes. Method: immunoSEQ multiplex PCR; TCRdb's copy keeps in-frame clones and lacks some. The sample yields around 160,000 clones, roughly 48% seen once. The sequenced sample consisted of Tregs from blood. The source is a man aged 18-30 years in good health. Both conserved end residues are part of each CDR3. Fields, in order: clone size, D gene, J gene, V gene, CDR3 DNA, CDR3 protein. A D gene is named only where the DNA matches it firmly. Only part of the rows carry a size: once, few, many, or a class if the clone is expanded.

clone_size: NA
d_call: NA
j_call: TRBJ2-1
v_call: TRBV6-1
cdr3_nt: TGTGCCAGCAGTCCCACCAGGGACAATGAGCAGTTCTTC
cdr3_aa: CASSPTRDNEQFF

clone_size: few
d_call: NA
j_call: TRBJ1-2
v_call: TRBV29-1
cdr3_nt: TGCAGCGTTGAAAGCAGGGGTTCGAATGGCTACACCTTC
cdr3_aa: CSVESRGSNGYTF

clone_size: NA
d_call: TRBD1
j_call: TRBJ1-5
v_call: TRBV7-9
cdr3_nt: TGTGCCAGCAGCCAACCATCCGGGACAGGGGGCGATCAGCCCCAGCATTTT
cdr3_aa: CASSQPSGTGGDQPQHF

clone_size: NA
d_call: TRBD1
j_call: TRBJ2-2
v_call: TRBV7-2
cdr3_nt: TGTGCCAGTCAATTCCAGGGGGCCGGGGAGCTGTTTTTT
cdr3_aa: CASQFQGAGELFF

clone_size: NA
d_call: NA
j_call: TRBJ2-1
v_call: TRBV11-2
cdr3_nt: TGTGCCAGCAGCTTAGTCCCAGGGACCTACAATGAGCAGTTCTTC
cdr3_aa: CASSLVPGTYNEQFF

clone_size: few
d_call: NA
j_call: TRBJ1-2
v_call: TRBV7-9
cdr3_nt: TGTGCCAGCAGCTTAGGAATACGGTCGTCCTTCACCTATGGCTACACCTTC
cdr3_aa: CASSLGIRSSFTYGYTF

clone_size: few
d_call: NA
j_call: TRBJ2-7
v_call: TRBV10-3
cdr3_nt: TGTGCCATCAGTGAGTGGCAGGGGAGCGAGCAGTACTTC
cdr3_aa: CAISEWQGSEQYF

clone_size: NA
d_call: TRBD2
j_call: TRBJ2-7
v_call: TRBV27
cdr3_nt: TGTGCCAGCAGTCCCCTCGGACTAGCGGACGAGCAGTACTTC
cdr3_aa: CASSPLGLADEQYF

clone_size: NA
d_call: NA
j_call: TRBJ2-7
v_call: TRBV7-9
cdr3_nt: TGTGCCAGCAGCTTACGACAGATTACCTCCTACGAGCAGTACTTC
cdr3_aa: CASSLRQITSYEQYF

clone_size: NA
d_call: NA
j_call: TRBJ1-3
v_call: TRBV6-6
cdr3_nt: TGTGCCAGCAGTTATCAGAACACCATATATTTT
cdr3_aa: CASSYQNTIYF

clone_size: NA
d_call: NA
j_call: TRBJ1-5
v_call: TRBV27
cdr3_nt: TGTGCCAGCAGTTTTGGACGGAACCAGGGGCAGCCCCAGCATTTT
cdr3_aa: CASSFGRNQGQPQHF

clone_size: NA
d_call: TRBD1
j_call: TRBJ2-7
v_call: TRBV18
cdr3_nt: TGTGCCAGCTCACCACGCGAGACAGGGGGTGAGCAGTACTTC
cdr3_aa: CASSPRETGGEQYF

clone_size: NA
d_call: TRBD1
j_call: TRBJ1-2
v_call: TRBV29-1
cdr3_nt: TGCAGCGTGGCCGGGACAGGGGTTAACTATGGCTACACCTTC
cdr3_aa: CSVAGTGVNYGYTF

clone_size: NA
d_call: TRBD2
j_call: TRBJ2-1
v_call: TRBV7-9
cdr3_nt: TGTGCCAGCAGCCCCGCTTTAGCGGGGCACAATGAGCAGTTCTTC
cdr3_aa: CASSPALAGHNEQFF

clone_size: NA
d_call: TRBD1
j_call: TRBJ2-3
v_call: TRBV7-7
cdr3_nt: TGTGCTAGCAGCTTAGAATTTACGGGACAGGGTGCAGATACGCAGTATTTT
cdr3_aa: CASSLEFTGQGADTQYF

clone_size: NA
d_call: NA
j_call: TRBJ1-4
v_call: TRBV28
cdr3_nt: TGTGCCAGCAGCTCCGGACAGCAAGGAGAAAAACTGTTTTTT
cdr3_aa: CASSSGQQGEKLFF

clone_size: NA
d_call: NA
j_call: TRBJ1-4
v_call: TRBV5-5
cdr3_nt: TGTGCCAGCAGCGCGATACTAGGTGAAAAACTGTTTTTT
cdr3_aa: CASSAILGEKLFF

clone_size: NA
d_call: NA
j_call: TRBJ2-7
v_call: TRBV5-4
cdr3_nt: TGTGCCAGCAGCTTGACCTATGCCTACGAGCAGTACTTC
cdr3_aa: CASSLTYAYEQYF

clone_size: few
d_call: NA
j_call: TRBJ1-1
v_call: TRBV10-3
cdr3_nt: TGTGCCATCAGTGAGTCCTCAGGGAACACTGAAGCTTTCTTT
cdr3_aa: CAISESSGNTEAFF

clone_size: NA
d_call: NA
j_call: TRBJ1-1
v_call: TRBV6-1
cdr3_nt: TGTGCCAGCAGTGGGCATCAGGACACTGAAGCTTTCTTT
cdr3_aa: CASSGHQDTEAFF

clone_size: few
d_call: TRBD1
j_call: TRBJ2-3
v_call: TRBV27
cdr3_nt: TGTGCCAGCAGTTTCCAGCCGGGACAGCCGAATACGCAGTATTTT
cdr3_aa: CASSFQPGQPNTQYF

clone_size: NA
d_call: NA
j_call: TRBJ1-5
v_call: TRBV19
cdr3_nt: TGTGCCAGTAGATTAGAACGTCAGCCCCAGCATTTT
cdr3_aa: CASRLERQPQHF

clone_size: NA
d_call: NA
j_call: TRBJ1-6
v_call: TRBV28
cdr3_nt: TGTGCCAGCAGTTTCGGACTAAGTTGGATTTCCCTAGTGGCCCTCCACTTT
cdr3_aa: CASSFGLSWISLVALHF

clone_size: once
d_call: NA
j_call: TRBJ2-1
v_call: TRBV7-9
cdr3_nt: TGTGCCAGCAGCTTACGCCCCTCGAGCTCCTACAATGAGCAGTTCTTC
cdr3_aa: CASSLRPSSSYNEQFF

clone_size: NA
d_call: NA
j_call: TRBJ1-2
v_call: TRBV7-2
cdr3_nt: TGTGCCAGCAGCTTCAAACTAACGGCTAACTATGGCTACACCTTC
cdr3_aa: CASSFKLTANYGYTF

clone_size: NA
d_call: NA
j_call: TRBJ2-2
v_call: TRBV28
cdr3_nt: TGTGCCAGCAGTTACGACAGAGGTTATACCGGGGAGCTGTTTTTT
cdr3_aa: CASSYDRGYTGELFF

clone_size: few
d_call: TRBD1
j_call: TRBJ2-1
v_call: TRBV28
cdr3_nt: TGTGCCAGCAGCCGACATACCGGGACAGGGCCCTACAATGAGCAGTTCTTC
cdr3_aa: CASSRHTGTGPYNEQFF

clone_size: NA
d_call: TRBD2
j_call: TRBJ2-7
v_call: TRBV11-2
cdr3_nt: TGTGCCAGCAGCTCCACCGGGGGGGAAAACGAGCAGTACTTC
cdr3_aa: CASSSTGGENEQYF

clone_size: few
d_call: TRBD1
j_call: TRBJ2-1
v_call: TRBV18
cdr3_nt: TGTGCCAGCTCACCGTCAGGGGGATACAATGAGCAGTTCTTC
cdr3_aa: CASSPSGGYNEQFF

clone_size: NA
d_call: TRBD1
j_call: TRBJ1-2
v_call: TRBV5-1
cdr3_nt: TGCGCCAGCAGCTGGGGGACAGGGAGCTTGGGAGTCTACACCTTC
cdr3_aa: CASSWGTGSLGVYTF

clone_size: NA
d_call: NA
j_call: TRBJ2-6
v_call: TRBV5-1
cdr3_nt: TGCGCCAGCAGCTTAATCAACTCTGGGGCCAACGTCCTGACTTTC
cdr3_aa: CASSLINSGANVLTF

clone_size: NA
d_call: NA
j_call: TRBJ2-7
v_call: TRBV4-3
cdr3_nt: TGCGCCAGCAGCCAAGCGGTGAACAGGGGACTCTACGAGCAGTACTTC
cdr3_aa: CASSQAVNRGLYEQYF

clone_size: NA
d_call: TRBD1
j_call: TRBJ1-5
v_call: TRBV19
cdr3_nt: TGTGCCAGTAGACAGACAGGGTTTAATCAGCCCCAGCATTTT
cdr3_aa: CASRQTGFNQPQHF

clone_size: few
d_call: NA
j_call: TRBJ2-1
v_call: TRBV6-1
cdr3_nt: TGTGCCAGCAGTGAAGGCCAGCGGGCTCGGATGGGGCAGTTCTTC
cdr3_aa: CASSEGQRARMGQFF

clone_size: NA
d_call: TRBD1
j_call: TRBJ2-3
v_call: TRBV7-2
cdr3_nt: TGTGCCAGCAGCTCATGGACAGGGTACAAAGATACGCAGTATTTT
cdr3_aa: CASSSWTGYKDTQYF

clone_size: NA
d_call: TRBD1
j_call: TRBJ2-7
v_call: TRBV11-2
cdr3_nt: TGTGCCAGCAGCTTTGGGACAGGGTTGAACGAGCAGTACTTC
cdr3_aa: CASSFGTGLNEQYF

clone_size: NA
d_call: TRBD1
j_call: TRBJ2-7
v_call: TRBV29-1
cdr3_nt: TGCAGCGTTTTCGGTCCGGGGCAGGGGGCGCTTGAGCAGTACTTC
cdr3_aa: CSVFGPGQGALEQYF

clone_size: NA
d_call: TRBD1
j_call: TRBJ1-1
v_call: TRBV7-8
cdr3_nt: TGTGCCAGCAGCGAATGGACAGGGAAGAACACTGAAGCTTTCTTT
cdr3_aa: CASSEWTGKNTEAFF

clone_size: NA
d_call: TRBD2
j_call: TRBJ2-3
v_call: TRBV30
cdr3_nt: TGTGCCTGGAGTGCCACTAGCGGGAGTGATACGCAGTATTTT
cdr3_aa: CAWSATSGSDTQYF

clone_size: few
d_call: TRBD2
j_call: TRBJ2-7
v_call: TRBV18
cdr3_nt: TGTGCCAGCTCACCACCTATACTAGCGGGAGCCTACGAGCAGTACTTC
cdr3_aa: CASSPPILAGAYEQYF

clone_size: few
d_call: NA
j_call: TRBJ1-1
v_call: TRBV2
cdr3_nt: TGTGCCAGCAGTGAACCGGTACTGACAGATGAAGCTTTCTTT
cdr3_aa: CASSEPVLTDEAFF

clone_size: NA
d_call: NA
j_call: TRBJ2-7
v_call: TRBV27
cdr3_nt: TGTGCCAGCAGGTTTGGCAGGGGTCCGACCTACGAGCAGTACTTC
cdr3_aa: CASRFGRGPTYEQYF

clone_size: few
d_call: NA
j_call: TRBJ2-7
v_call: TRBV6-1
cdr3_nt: TGTGCCACTACGGGGTTCTACGAGCAGTACTTC
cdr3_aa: CATTGFYEQYF

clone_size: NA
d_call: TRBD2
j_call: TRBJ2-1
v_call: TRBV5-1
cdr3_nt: TGCGCCAGCAGCTTGGCCGCTAGCGGTTTCTACAATGAGCAGTTCTTC
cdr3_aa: CASSLAASGFYNEQFF

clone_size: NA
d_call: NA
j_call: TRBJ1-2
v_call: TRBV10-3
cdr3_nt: TGTGCCACTTCCTTCGGCTATGGCTACACCTTC
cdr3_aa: CATSFGYGYTF

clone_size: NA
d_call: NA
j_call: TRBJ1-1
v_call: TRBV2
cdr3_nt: TGTGCCAGCAGTGACGTCTTTAAAGCTTTCTTT
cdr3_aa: CASSDVFKAFF

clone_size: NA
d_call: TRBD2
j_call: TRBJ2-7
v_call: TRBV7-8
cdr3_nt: TGTGCCAGCAGCCAACTAGCGGTCCTCACCTACGAGCAGTACTTC
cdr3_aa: CASSQLAVLTYEQYF

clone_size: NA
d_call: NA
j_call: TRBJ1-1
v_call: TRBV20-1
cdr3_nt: TGCAGTGCTAGAGTAGAGCTCTCAGCTTTCTTT
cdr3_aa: CSARVELSAFF